The clone carrying this TCR beta chain has only one observation. The source of the sample is a study of blood T cell repertoires in COVID-19. The wider study: The origin of the acute and convalescent COVID-19 samples was the United States, Italy and Spain.

The CDR3 spans 14 residues. The V gene end was trimmed by 4 bases and the J gene end by 6 bases; junction bases not matched to a gene: 6. The germline V gene encodes CDR1 SGHTA and CDR2 FQGNSA. The assay was immunoSEQ multiplex PCR, and TCRdb's table has in-frame clones only and misses some. Of about 460,000 clones listed, 80% to 90% were seen once; the top ten hold around 8%. Recovery meant two consecutive negative NP/OP PCR tests, professional clearance, or resolved symptoms. Input material: PBMCs or T cells enriched from blood (not recorded which). The receptor comes from a woman aged 55-69 years who had recovered from COVID-19. V gene TRBV7-2 combines with J gene TRBJ2-4; 7 bases are shared with TRBD1. The CDR3 nucleotides are TGTGCCAGCAGCTCGGGACAGCCTTTAAACATTCAGTACTTC. Amino acid sequence: CASSSGQPLNIQYF. Together with reference TRBV7-2 and TRBJ2-4, the CDR3 gives the full variable domain: GAGVSQSPSNKVTEKGKDVELRCDPISGHTALYWYRQSLGQGLEFLIYFQGNSAPDKSGLPSDRFSAERTGGSVSTLTIQRTQQEDSAVYLCASSSGQPLNIQYFGAGTRLSVL.